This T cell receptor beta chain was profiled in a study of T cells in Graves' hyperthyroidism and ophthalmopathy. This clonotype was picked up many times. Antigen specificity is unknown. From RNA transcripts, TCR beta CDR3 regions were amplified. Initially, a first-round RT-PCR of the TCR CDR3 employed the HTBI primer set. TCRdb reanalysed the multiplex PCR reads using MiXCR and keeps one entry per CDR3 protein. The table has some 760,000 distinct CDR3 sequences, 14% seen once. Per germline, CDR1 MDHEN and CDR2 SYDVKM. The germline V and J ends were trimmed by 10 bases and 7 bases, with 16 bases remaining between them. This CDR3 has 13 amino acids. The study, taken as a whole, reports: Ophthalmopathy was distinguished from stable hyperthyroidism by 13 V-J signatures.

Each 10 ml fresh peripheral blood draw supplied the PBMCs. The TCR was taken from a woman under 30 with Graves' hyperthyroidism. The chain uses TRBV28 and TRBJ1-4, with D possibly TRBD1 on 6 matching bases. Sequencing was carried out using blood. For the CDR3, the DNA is TGTGCCACTAACAGGGTCGCTGCTGAAAAACTGTTTTTT. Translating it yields CATNRVAAEKLFF.